A selection of T cell receptor beta chains follows, all from one sample in a study of tumor and adjacent non-tumor tissue in lung cancer. MiXCR was run by TCRdb on the multiplex PCR reads, yielding one entry per CDR3 protein. In the table there are almost 75,000 distinct CDR3 sequences, nearly 70% of which are singletons. What was sequenced was distant non-tumor lung tissue. Source of these receptors: a woman between 45 and 65 years old with non-small cell lung cancer. CDR3s include the opening cysteine and the closing phenylalanine or tryptophan. D genes are given only for firm matches. Clone size, where shown, is once, few, many, or a class for clones that have expanded.

>14|many|TRBJ2-7|TRBV12-3/TRBV12-4|TRBD2
CASSPLAGVGEQYF
TGTGCCAGCAGTCCATTAGCGGGAGTTGGGGAGCAGTACTTC
>15|many|TRBJ2-7|TRBV4-1|NA
CASSLRTAVRYEQYF
TGCGCCAGCAGCCTAAGGACGGCCGTCCGATACGAGCAGTACTTC
>13|many|TRBJ2-7|TRBV28|NA
CASSSRDLYEQYF
TGTGCCAGCAGTTCAAGGGACCTATACGAGCAGTACTTC
>15|NA|TRBJ2-7|TRBV6-2/TRBV6-3|TRBD2
CASRIVTSGCYEQYF
TGTGCCAGTAGAATCGTTACTAGCGGGTGTTACGAGCAGTACTTC
>15|NA|TRBJ2-2|TRBV5-1|TRBD1
CASSASGGDTWELFF
TGCGCCAGCAGCGCCTCAGGGGGCGACACCTGGGAGCTATTTTTT
>17|once|TRBJ2-3|TRBV20-1|TRBD2
CSAGSPGTSGSTDMQYF
TGCAGTGCAGGGAGCCCCGGGACTAGCGGGAGCACAGATATGCAGTATTTT
>13|NA|TRBJ1-3|TRBV29-1|NA
CSVWTDSGNIIYF
TGCAGCGTTTGGACGGACTCTGGGAACATCATATATTTT
>16|many|TRBJ2-2|TRBV12-3/TRBV12-4|NA
CASKKLTGSNTGELFF
TGTGCCAGCAAAAAGCTCACGGGTTCGAACACCGGGGAGCTGTTTTTT
>15|NA|TRBJ2-3|TRBV30|TRBD2
CAWSVSGGTAETQYF
TGTGCTTGGAGTGTATCGGGAGGGACGGCAGAAACGCAGTATTTT
>16|NA|TRBJ2-7|TRBV11-2|NA
CSSTPVEGQGSYEQYF
TGTTCCAGCACCCCGGTCGAGGGGCAGGGCTCCTACGAGCAGTACTTC
>18|NA|TRBJ2-3|TRBV20-1|NA
CNARILRGAIGATDTQYF
TGCAATGCTAGAATACTACGAGGGGCGATTGGGGCCACAGATACGCAGTATTTT
>16|NA|TRBJ2-1|TRBV20-1|NA
CSARGERRQELNEQFF
TGCAGTGCTAGAGGTGAAAGGAGGCAGGAGTTAAATGAGCAGTTCTTC
>17|NA|TRBJ2-5|TRBV6-2/TRBV6-3|TRBD2
CTSSYREGTLDQETQYF
TGTACCAGCAGTTACCGGGAGGGAACCTTGGACCAAGAGACTCAGTACTTC
>16|many|TRBJ2-3|TRBV4-1|NA
CASSPTGRTSTDTQYF
TGCGCCAGCAGCCCCACTGGACGGACTAGCACAGATACGCAGTATTTT
>17|once|TRBJ2-2|TRBV28|TRBD2
CASIGTSGKWSTGELFF
TGTGCCAGCATTGGGACTAGCGGGAAGTGGAGCACCGGGGAGCTGTTTTTT
>14|NA|TRBJ1-2|TRBV12-3/TRBV12-4|NA
CASSLLGGRDGYTF
TGTGCCAGCAGTTTACTCGGGGGTCGCGATGGTTACACCTTC
>15|NA|TRBJ2-3|TRBV12-3/TRBV12-4|NA
CASSSRDGNLDTQYF
TGTGCCAGCAGTTCCCGGGACGGAAATCTTGATACGCAGTATTTT
>16|NA|TRBJ2-3|TRBV11-2|NA
CANSLNRGPDTDTQYF
TGTGCCAACAGCCTAAACAGAGGGCCCGACACGGATACGCAGTATTTT
>15|NA|TRBJ2-1|TRBV20-1|TRBD1
CSATPPPGQSNGQFF
TGCAGTGCTACCCCGCCTCCGGGACAGTCAAATGGGCAGTTCTTC
>16|NA|TRBJ2-1|TRBV20-1|NA
CSARELSSSDLGEQLF
TGCAGTGCTAGAGAGTTGAGTAGCTCTGATCTCGGTGAGCAGCTCTTC
>14|NA|TRBJ2-5|TRBV11-1|NA
CASILVGDQETQYF
TGTGCCAGCATTTTAGTAGGAGACCAAGAGACCCAGTACTTC
>14|NA|TRBJ2-1|TRBV11-2|NA
CASNFLAQINEQFF
TGTGCCAGCAACTTCCTAGCCCAAATCAATGAGCAGTTCTTC
>15|many|TRBJ2-2|TRBV7-8|TRBD2
CASSLDGRAAGELFF
TGTGCCAGCAGCTTAGACGGGAGGGCCGCCGGGGAGCTGTTTTTT
>12|NA|TRBJ2-7|TRBV4-1|NA
CANSQDFAEQNF
TGCGCCAACAGCCAAGATTTTGCCGAGCAGAACTTC
>16|NA|TRBJ2-2|TRBV6-1|NA
CASMRFQSVNTGELFF
TGTGCCAGCATGCGGTTTCAGTCAGTGAACACCGGGGAGCTGTTTTTT
>15|NA|TRBJ1-3|TRBV4-2|TRBD1
CASSQEDRAGNTKYF
TGTGCCAGCAGCCAAGAGGACAGGGCGGGAAACACCAAATATTTT
>15|NA|TRBJ2-6|TRBV11-2|NA
CVTSSLSSGANVLTF
TGTGTCACCAGCTCGTTAAGCTCTGGGGCCAACGTCCTGACTTTC
>11|NA|TRBJ1-1|TRBV29-1|NA
CSGEQGSEASF
TGCAGCGGGGAACAGGGATCTGAAGCCTCCTTT
>14|NA|TRBJ2-7|TRBV5-6|NA
CASSLAGAPYEEYF
TGTGCCAGCAGCTTGGCAGGGGCCCCCTACGAGGAGTACTTC
>16|NA|TRBJ1-3|TRBV6-5|NA
CTSNPFTGAGGNTIYF
TGTACCAGCAACCCTTTTACGGGGGCAGGTGGAAACACCATATATTTT
>17|many|TRBJ2-6|TRBV6-2/TRBV6-3|TRBD1
CASSRWGQPSGANVLTF
TGTGCCAGCAGTCGGTGGGGACAGCCCTCTGGGGCCAACGTCCTGACTTTC
>13|NA|TRBJ2-1|TRBV29-1|NA
CSVVADPYNEQFF
TGCAGTGTTGTTGCGGACCCCTACAATGAGCAGTTCTTC
>16|NA|TRBJ2-3|TRBV20-1|TRBD2
CSARGEGLVLIDTQYF
TGCAGTGCTAGAGGAGAGGGACTAGTACTGATAGATACGCAGTATTTT
>12|NA|TRBJ2-1|TRBV29-1|NA
CSVLGSRNEQFF
TGCAGCGTTCTAGGTTCCCGCAATGAGCAGTTCTTC
>14|NA|TRBJ2-3|TRBV11-1|TRBD1
CASDLATGTETQYF
TGTGCCAGCGACTTAGCGACCGGGACAGAAACGCAGTATTTT
>14|NA|TRBJ2-1|TRBV20-1|NA
CSARSGGFYNKQFF
TGTAGTGCTAGATCCGGTGGATTCTACAATAAGCAGTTCTTC
>19|NA|TRBJ2-3|TRBV4-1|TRBD2
CASSQSVTYSGRDADTQFF
TGCGCCAGTAGCCAATCAGTAACTTATAGCGGGAGGGACGCAGATACGCAGTTTTTT
>16|NA|TRBJ1-5|TRBV5-1|TRBD1
CPSSLGTGISNQPQHF
TGCCCCAGCAGCTTAGGGACAGGAATTAGCAATCAGCCCCAGCATTTT
>16|few|TRBJ1-6|TRBV4-3|NA
CAGSQQQVQYNSPLHF
TGCGCCGGCAGCCAACAACAGGTTCAATATAATTCACCCCTCCACTTT
>13|many|TRBJ1-5|TRBV20-1|NA
CSASPSAYEPQHF
TGCAGTGCTAGCCCTTCGGCCTACGAGCCCCAGCATTTT
>14|NA|TRBJ2-3|TRBV11-1|NA
CASRLAVGTDTQYF
TGTGCCAGCAGATTAGCGGTCGGCACGGATACGCAGTATTTT
>18|NA|TRBJ2-3|TRBV28|TRBD1
CASSRPGDRELVVDTHYF
TGTGCCAGCAGCCGACCCGGCGACAGGGAGCTCGTGGTAGATACGCATTATTTT
>15|NA|TRBJ1-2|TRBV12-3/TRBV12-4|TRBD1
CVSSFCVDRAGGYTF
TGTGTCAGCAGTTTCTGTGTGGACAGGGCTGGTGGCTACACCTTC
>13|NA|TRBJ2-1|TRBV11-2|NA
CASSLPFINEQFF
TGTGCCAGTAGCCTCCCGTTTATTAATGAGCAGTTCTTC
>14|NA|TRBJ2-1|TRBV20-1|TRBD2
CNASGSNSYNDQLF
TGCAATGCTAGCGGGAGCAACTCCTACAATGACCAGCTCTTC
>14|NA|TRBJ1-1|TRBV11-1|NA
CANSLKEMNTEAFF
TGTGCCAACAGCTTAAAAGAGATGAACACTGAAGCTTTCTTT